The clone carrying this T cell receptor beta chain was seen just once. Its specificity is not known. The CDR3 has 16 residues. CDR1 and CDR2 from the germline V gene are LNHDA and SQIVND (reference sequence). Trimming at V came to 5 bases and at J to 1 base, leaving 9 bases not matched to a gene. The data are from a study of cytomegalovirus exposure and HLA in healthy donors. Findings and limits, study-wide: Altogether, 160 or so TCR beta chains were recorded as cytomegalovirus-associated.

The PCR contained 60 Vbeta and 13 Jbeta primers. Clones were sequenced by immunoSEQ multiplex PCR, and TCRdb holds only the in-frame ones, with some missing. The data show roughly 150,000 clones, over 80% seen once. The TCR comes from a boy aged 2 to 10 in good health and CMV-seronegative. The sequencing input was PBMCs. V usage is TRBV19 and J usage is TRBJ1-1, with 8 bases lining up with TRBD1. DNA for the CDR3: TGTGCCAGTAGTCTCGAACGGGACAGGCGGAACACTGAAGCTTTCTTT. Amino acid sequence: CASSLERDRRNTEAFF.